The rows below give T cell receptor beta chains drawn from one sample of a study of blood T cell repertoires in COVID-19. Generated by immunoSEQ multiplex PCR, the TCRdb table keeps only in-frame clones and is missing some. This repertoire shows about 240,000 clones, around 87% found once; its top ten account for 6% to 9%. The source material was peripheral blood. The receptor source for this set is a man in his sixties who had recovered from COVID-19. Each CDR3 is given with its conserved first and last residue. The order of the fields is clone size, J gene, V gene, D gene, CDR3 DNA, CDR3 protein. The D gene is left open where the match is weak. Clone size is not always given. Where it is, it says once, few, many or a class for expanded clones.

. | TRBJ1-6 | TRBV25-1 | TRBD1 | TGTGCCAGCAGTCCGTCAGGACAGGGAGGATATAATTCACCCCTCCACTTT | CASSPSGQGGYNSPLHF
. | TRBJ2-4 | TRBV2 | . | TGTGCCAGCAGTTACTCGTCCAAAAACATTCAGTACTTC | CASSYSSKNIQYF
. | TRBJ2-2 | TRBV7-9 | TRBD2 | TGTGCCAGCAGCTTAGGCGGGGGGCCCAGAGGCGGGGAGCTGTTTTTT | CASSLGGGPRGGELFF
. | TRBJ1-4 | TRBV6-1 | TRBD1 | TGTGCCAGCAGTGAAATCTCTGGATGGGGGACAGGAGGTGAAAAACTGTTTTTT | CASSEISGWGTGGEKLFF
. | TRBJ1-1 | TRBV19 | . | TGTGCCAGTGTTTACGGGGAGAAAGCTTTCTTT | CASVYGEKAFF
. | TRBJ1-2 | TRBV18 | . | TGTGCCAGCTCACCTGGTACGGGGGGGCACTATGGCTACACCTTC | CASSPGTGGHYGYTF
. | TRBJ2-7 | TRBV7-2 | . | TGTGCCAGCAGCTTTGAGCGGAATCCCACCTACGAGCAGTACTTC | CASSFERNPTYEQYF
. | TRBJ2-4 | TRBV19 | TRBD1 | TGTGCCAGTAGTATAGGCGGCGTGGGGACAGGGAGAACCAAAAACATTCAGTACTTC | CASSIGGVGTGRTKNIQYF
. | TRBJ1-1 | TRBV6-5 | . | TGTGCCAGCAGACGAACGTACAGCATGAACACTGAAGCTTTCTTT | CASRRTYSMNTEAFF
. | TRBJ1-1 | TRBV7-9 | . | TGTGCCAGCAGCACCGGACTGCCGAACACTGAAGCTTTCTTT | CASSTGLPNTEAFF
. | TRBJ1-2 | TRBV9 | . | TGTGCCAGCAGCGTAGACACTAACTATGGCTACACCTTC | CASSVDTNYGYTF
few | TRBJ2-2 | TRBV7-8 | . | TGTGCCAGCAGCCGCCACGGGACCGGGGAGCTGTTTTTT | CASSRHGTGELFF
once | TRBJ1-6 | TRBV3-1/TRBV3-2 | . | TGTGCCAGCAGCCAAGCCGCTAGCTATAATTCACCCCTCCACTTT | CASSQAASYNSPLHF
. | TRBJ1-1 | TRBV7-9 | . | TGTGCCAGCAGCTTAGGTTTAGGGGAAACTGAAGCTTTCTTT | CASSLGLGETEAFF
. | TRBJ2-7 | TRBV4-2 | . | TGTGCCAGCAGCCAAACCGCGGGCCCCTCCTACGAGCAGTACTTC | CASSQTAGPSYEQYF
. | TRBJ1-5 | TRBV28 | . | TGTGCCAGCAGTTCCACAGGGTCGAAGCAGCCCCAGCATTTT | CASSSTGSKQPQHF
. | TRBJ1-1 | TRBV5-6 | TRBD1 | TGTGCCAGCAGTTCAGGGGGTTTCAAAAGGAAGAACACTGAAGCTTTCTTT | CASSSGGFKRKNTEAFF
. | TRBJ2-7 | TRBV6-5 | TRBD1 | TGTGCCAGCAGTTCTAAAACCGGGACAGGGTGGTACGAGCAGTACTTC | CASSSKTGTGWYEQYF
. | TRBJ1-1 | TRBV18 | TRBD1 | TGTGCCAGCTCACGTGACAGGGGCAACACTGAAGCTTTCTTT | CASSRDRGNTEAFF
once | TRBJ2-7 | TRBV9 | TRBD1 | TGTGCCAGCAGCGTCACCGGGACAGGGGCTCTCGAGCAGTACTTC | CASSVTGTGALEQYF
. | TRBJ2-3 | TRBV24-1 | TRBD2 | TGTGCCACCAGTGATACGGGGGGAACAGATACGCAGTATTTT | CATSDTGGTDTQYF
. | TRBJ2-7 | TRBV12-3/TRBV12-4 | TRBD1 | TGTGCCAGCAGTAGCAGGGGGGAGCAGTACTTC | CASSSRGEQYF
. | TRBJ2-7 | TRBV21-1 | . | TGTGCCAGCAACCCGATTGGGAGCGAGCAGTACTTC | CASNPIGSEQYF
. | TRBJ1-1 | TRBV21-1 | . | TGTGCCAGCAGCAAATCCCAGAACACTGAAGCTTTCTTT | CASSKSQNTEAFF
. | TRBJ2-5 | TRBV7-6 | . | TGTGCCAGCAGCTTGGAGCACGGGGTAGAGACCCAGTACTTC | CASSLEHGVETQYF
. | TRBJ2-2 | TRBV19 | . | TGTGCCAGTAGTATCGTAGGCGGAACCGGGGAGCTGTTTTTT | CASSIVGGTGELFF
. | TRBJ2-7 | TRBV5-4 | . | TGTGCCAGCAGCTCACACGGGGGCTACGAGCAGTACTTC | CASSSHGGYEQYF
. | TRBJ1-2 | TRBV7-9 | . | TGTGCCAGCAGCCGACTAGCCACAGGGCGCCCCTATGGCTACACCTTC | CASSRLATGRPYGYTF
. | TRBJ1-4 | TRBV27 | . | TGTGCCAGCAGTTCCGACTCCCTGGACAGCCTAAATGAAAAACTGTTTTTT | CASSSDSLDSLNEKLFF
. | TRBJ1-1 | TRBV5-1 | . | TGCGCCAGCAGCTTTACAGCCGACACTGAAGCTTTCTTT | CASSFTADTEAFF
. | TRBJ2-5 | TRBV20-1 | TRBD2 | TGCAGTGGACTAGCTCAAGAGACCCAGTACTTC | CSGLAQETQYF
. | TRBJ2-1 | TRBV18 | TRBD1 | TGTGCCAGCTCACCACCTCCGGGACAGAGAGGCAATGAGCAGTTCTTC | CASSPPPGQRGNEQFF
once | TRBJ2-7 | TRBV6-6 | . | TGTGCCAGCAGTTACTCGCGCAGGGGCCCTATTGACGAGCAGTACTTC | CASSYSRRGPIDEQYF
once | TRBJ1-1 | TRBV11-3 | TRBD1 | TGTGCCAGCAGTCTTCAGGGGGACGACACTGAAGCTTTCTTT | CASSLQGDDTEAFF
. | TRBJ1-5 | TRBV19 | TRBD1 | TGTGCCAGTAGTCATAGGACAGGGGGTGGCAATCAGCCCCAGCATTTT | CASSHRTGGGNQPQHF
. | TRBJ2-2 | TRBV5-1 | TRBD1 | TGCGCCAGCAGCTATATGGGACAGGCGCTGGGGGGCGGGGAGCTGTTTTTT | CASSYMGQALGGGELFF
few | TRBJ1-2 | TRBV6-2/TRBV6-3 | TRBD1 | TGTGCCAGCAGTTACTCCGGACAGGGGACGTCCTATGGCTACACCTTC | CASSYSGQGTSYGYTF
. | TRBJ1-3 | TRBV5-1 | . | TGCGCCAGCAGCCGATTCCGGGGGACTGGAAACACCATATATTTT | CASSRFRGTGNTIYF
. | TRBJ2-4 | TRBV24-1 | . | TGTGCCACCAGTGATGGGGGGAGAGGTCTAGCCAAAAACATTCAGTACTTC | CATSDGGRGLAKNIQYF
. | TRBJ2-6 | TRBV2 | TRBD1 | TGTGCCAGCACCGAAACAGGGGCAAGCTCTGGGGCCAACGTCCTGACTTTC | CASTETGASSGANVLTF
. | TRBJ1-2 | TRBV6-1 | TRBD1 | TGTGCCAGCAGTGAAATATTTTGGGACAGGGGTGGCTATGGCTACACCTTC | CASSEIFWDRGGYGYTF